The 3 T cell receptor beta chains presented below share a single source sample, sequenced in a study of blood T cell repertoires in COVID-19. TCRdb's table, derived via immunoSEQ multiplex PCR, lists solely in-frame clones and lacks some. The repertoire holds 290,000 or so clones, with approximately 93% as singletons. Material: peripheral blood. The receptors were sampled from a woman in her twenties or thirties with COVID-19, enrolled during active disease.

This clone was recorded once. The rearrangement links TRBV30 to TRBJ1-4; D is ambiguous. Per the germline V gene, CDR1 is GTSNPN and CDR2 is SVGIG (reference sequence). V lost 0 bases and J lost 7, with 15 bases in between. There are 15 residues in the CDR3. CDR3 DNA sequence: TGTGCCTGGAGTGTAAATGGAGGTGGTGGTGAAAAACTGTTTTTT. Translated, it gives CAWSVNGGGGEKLFF.

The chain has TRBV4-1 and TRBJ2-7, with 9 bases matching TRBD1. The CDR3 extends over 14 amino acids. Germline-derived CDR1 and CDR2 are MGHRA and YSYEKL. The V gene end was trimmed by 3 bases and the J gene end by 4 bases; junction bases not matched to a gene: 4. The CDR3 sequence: CASSHGTGLYEQYF. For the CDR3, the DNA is TGCGCCAGCAGCCATGGGACAGGGCTATACGAGCAGTACTTC.

The CDR3 DNA sequence: TGTGCCAGCAGCGTTTCGGGGACAAGCCAAGAGACCCAGTACTTC. Translated, it gives CASSVSGTSQETQYF. The J gene is TRBJ2-5, the V gene TRBV7-3; maybe TRBD1 (6 bases). The V end lost 5 bases, the J end lost 1 base, and 14 bases lay between the germline ends. This CDR3 is built from 15 residues. CDR1 and CDR2 (germline): SGHTA, FQGTGA.